Below, 21 T cell receptor beta chains from the same sample are listed, as sequenced in a study of siplizumab effects on memory and regulatory T cells. Libraries were prepared by immunoSEQ multiplex PCR; TCRdb keeps only in-frame clonotypes and omits some of them. The sample consists of approximately 46,000 clones, over 90% of them appearing once. Material: CD8+ T cells sorted from blood. Receptors were obtained from a human donor in good health.

The chain uses TRBV21-1 and TRBJ2-7; the table assigns TRBD2, which was not confirmed against the DNA. TRBV21-1 is a known pseudogene. The CDR3 sequence is 15 residues long. The CDR3 region has the DNA TGTGCCAGCAGCAAACGGGGGGGACTAGCAAGCGAGCAGTACTTC. Translated, it gives CASSKRGGLASEQYF.

This chain joins TRBV9 and TRBJ1-2, with D tentatively TRBD1 (5 bases). V shed 0 bases and J shed 2 bases, with 8 bases lying between them. The CDR3 spans 14 residues. Germline V CDR1 and CDR2: SGDLS, YYNGEE. The CDR3 sequence is CASSVGPGNYGYTF. The CDR3 DNA sequence: TGTGCCAGCAGCGTAGGCCCAGGGAACTATGGCTACACCTTC.

The chain joins TRBV6-5 to TRBJ1-1; D uncertain. Germline CDR1 MNHEY, CDR2 SVGAGI. With 5 bases removed from V and 4 bases from J, the gap between germline ends came to 11 bases. This CDR3 is 13 amino acids long. The DNA of the CDR3 is TGTGCCAGCAGTGAAGGGAGAAGCACTGAAGCTTTCTTT. Translating it yields CASSEGRSTEAFF.

The chain is built from TRBV11-2 and TRBJ2-2; maybe TRBD1 (5 bases). Deletions cut 4 bases from V and 10 bases from J, with 7 bases between. The CDR3 sequence is 11 residues long. Germline CDR1 reads SGHAT; CDR2 reads FQNNGV. The CDR3 nucleotides are TGTGCCAGCAGCTGGGGCGCGGAGCTGTTTTTT. Amino acids: CASSWGAELFF. Combining the CDR3 with reference TRBV11-2 and TRBJ2-2 gives the whole variable domain EAGVAQSPRYKIIEKRQSVAFWCNPISGHATLYWYQQILGQGPKLLIQFQNNGVVDDSQLPKDRFSAERLKGVDSTLKIQPAKLEDSAVYLCASSWGAELFFGEGSRLTVL.

Comment on this clone: The same CDR3 arises from other DNA sequences in this sample as well. The genes are TRBV4-1 and TRBJ1-5, with TRBD1 as a possible D gene (6 bases). The germline gives CDR1 MGHRA, CDR2 YSYEKL. Trimming removed 2 bases at V and 4 bases at J, with 12 bases between. The CDR3 is 15 amino acids. CDR3 sequence (DNA): TGCGCCAGCAGCCAACAGGGGACGGAAAATCAGCCCCAGCATTTT. Translating it yields CASSQQGTENQPQHF.

This rearrangement joins TRBV5-1 to TRBJ2-1; the match to TRBD2 covers 9 bases. V was pared by 0 bases and J by 8 bases, with 9 bases of the junction left unmatched. Germline V gene sequence: CDR1 SGHRS, CDR2 YFSETQ. This CDR3 comprises 16 residues. CDR3 residues: CASSLASGKYGDEQFF. In DNA form, the CDR3 reads TGCGCCAGCAGCTTGGCTAGCGGGAAGTATGGTGATGAGCAGTTCTTC.

The chain uses TRBV9 and TRBJ1-1; D uncertain. CDR3 length: 14 amino acids. Trimming took off 3 bases at V and 1 base at J, with 10 bases between the two ends. The germline CDR1 and CDR2 sequences are SGDLS and YYNGEE. As DNA, the CDR3 is TGTGCCAGCAGCGATTCCGATTGGAACACTGAAGCTTTCTTT. Protein sequence: CASSDSDWNTEAFF.

V gene TRBV27 combines with J gene TRBJ2-3, with a weak D call TRBD1 (5 bases). This CDR3 region has 13 residues. Germline CDR1 reads MNHEY; CDR2 reads SMNVEV (reference sequence). The V gene lost 6 bases and the J gene lost 3 bases, with 10 bases spanning the gap. The DNA for the CDR3 is TGTGCCAGCAGCGGACGACAGACAGATACGCAGTATTTT. This translates into CASSGRQTDTQYF.

The chain links TRBV5-8 to TRBJ2-1, with 8 bases that match TRBD1. V lost 4 bases, J lost 7 bases, and 10 bases stayed unmatched. CDR3 length: 15 amino acids. CDR1 is SGHTS, CDR2 YDEGEE, per germline. The CDR3 spells CASSQRQGLLNEQFF. The CDR3, as DNA: TGTGCCAGCAGCCAAAGACAGGGGCTCTTAAATGAGCAGTTCTTC.

This clone was seen just once. The rearrangement joins TRBV19 to TRBJ2-7; possible D gene TRBD1, 5 bases. There are 15 residues in the CDR3. The germline V and J ends were trimmed by 5 bases and 3 bases, with 17 bases remaining between them. The germline CDR1 and CDR2 sequences are LNHDA and SQIVND (reference sequence). CDR3: CASSPIRARYYEQYF. CDR3 coding DNA: TGTGCCAGTAGTCCGATCAGGGCAAGATACTACGAGCAGTACTTC.

This clone has more than one count but fewer than ten. The rearrangement uses TRBV7-9 and TRBJ1-1, with no clear D. Germline CDR1 and CDR2: SEHNR and FQNEAQ (reference sequence). The CDR3 consists of 15 residues. V was trimmed by 1 base and J by 1 base, leaving 10 bases between them. CDR3 coding DNA: TGTGCCAGCAGCTTAGTACTGGGCGGGAACACTGAAGCTTTCTTT. Its translation: CASSLVLGGNTEAFF.

This clone has only one observation. J is TRBJ1-1 and V is TRBV7-9; D gene ambiguous. Germline V CDR1 and CDR2: SEHNR, FQNEAQ (reference sequence). The CDR3 is 12 residues long. The ends were cut back, 3 bases at V and 5 bases at J, with 7 bases in the middle. DNA of the CDR3: TGTGCCAGCAGCTTGGCAGCGACTGAAGCTTTCTTT. It encodes CASSLAATEAFF.

This rearrangement joins TRBV9 to TRBJ2-1; unclear D gene. CDR1 is SGDLS, CDR2 YYNGEE, per germline. V was shortened by 1 base and J by 1 base, with 9 bases between the two germline ends. The CDR3 is made up of 15 amino acids. This CDR3 reads CASSVWPGSYNEQFF. The CDR3, as DNA: TGTGCCAGCAGCGTATGGCCAGGTTCCTACAATGAGCAGTTCTTC.

J is TRBJ2-4 and V is TRBV18; TRBD1 might be the D (6 bases). The germline gives CDR1 KGHSH, CDR2 LQKENI. Trimming stripped 0 bases from V and 0 bases from J, with 12 bases between. The CDR3 is 17 amino acids. In DNA form, the CDR3 reads TGTGCCAGCTCACCACCGAGACAGGAAACAGCCAAAAACATTCAGTACTTC. It translates to CASSPPRQETAKNIQYF.

The V and J genes are TRBV2 and TRBJ1-1, with D unresolved. The V end lost 0 bases, the J end lost 9 bases, and 8 bases lay between the germline ends. CDR3 length: 12 amino acids. Per germline, CDR1 SNHLY and CDR2 FYNNEI. The CDR3 spells CASSEALDKAFF. The CDR3, as DNA: TGTGCCAGCAGTGAAGCGCTAGACAAAGCTTTCTTT. Supplemented by reference TRBV2 and TRBJ1-1, the full variable domain reads EPEVTQTPSHQVTQMGQEVILRCVPISNHLYFYWYRQILGQKVEFLVSFYNNEISEKSEIFDDQFSVERPDGSNFTLKIRSTKLEDSAMYFCASSEALDKAFFGQGTRLTVV.

This clone was detected once. The chain recombines TRBV27 with TRBJ1-6, with D possibly being TRBD1 (5 bases). Trimming left V 4 bases short and J 8 bases short, with 12 bases between. Germline V gives CDR1 MNHEY, CDR2 SMNVEV (reference sequence). The CDR3 sequence is 14 residues long. The CDR3 DNA sequence: TGTGCCAGCAGTTCGCGGACATGGGATTCACCCCTCCACTTT. This sequence encodes CASSSRTWDSPLHF.

The chain links TRBV27 to TRBJ2-3; 7 nucleotides align to TRBD2. Trimming cost V 2 bases and J 6 bases; bases outside gene matches: 5. The CDR3 length is 14 residues. Germline lookup yields CDR1 MNHEY and CDR2 SMNVEV (reference sequence). The CDR3, as DNA: TGTGCCAGCAGTTTAGGACTAGGTGTCGATACGCAGTATTTT. Translating it yields CASSLGLGVDTQYF.

The chain couples TRBV28 to TRBJ2-3; 9 bases match TRBD1. Trimming at V came to 5 bases and at J to 7 bases, leaving 13 bases not matched to a gene. Germline CDR1 reads MDHEN; CDR2 reads SYDVKM. This CDR3 spans 16 amino acids. The DNA of the CDR3 is TGTGCCAGCAGTCCGCTCCCTCGACAGGGGGAGAATACGCAGTATTTT. Its translation: CASSPLPRQGENTQYF.

This chain uses TRBV27 with TRBJ2-3; a possible D gene is TRBD1 (6 bases). Trimming removed 5 bases from V and 2 bases from J, with 17 bases in between. The length of the CDR3 is 16 residues. Germline assignment: CDR1 MNHEY and CDR2 SMNVEV (reference sequence). The CDR3 DNA sequence: TGTGCCAGCAGTCCGACTCGGGGACAAATCACAGATACGCAGTATTTT. This encodes CASSPTRGQITDTQYF.

V is TRBV5-1 and J is TRBJ2-1; tentatively, D is TRBD1 (6 bases). This CDR3 spans 15 amino acids. Germline CDR1 is SGHRS and CDR2 is YFSETQ. Trimming took 4 bases from V and 3 from J, leaving 14 bases between them. DNA for the CDR3: TGCGCCAGCAGCCTTCCCGGGACATACTACAATGAGCAGTTCTTC. As protein: CASSLPGTYYNEQFF.

The chain carries TRBV19 and TRBJ1-2, with D perhaps matching TRBD1 (6 bases). Trimming pared 5 bases from V and 4 bases from J, leaving 20 bases between. This CDR3 has 16 amino acids. The germline V gene encodes CDR1 LNHDA and CDR2 SQIVND (reference sequence). This CDR3 is CASSLGGGDRSYGYTF. The CDR3 DNA follows: TGTGCCAGTAGTCTCGGCGGGGGAGACAGGAGCTATGGCTACACCTTC. The entire variable domain, with the rest obtained from reference TRBV19 and TRBJ1-2, is as follows: DGGITQSPKYLFRKEGQNVTLSCEQNLNHDAMYWYRQDPGQGLRLIYYSQIVNDFQKGDIAEGYSVSREKKESFPLTVTSAQKNPTAFYLCASSLGGGDRSYGYTFGSGTRLTVV.